This T cell receptor beta chain was found in a study of T-cell reconstitution after alpha-beta-depleted transplantation in children. Study-level results: At around two months after transplant, the alpha-beta T cells were reportedly derived from several hundred expanded clones that came from non-depleted graft cells. The authors attributed T-cell counts and diversity one year after transplant mostly to newly produced T cells. Certain patients had high TCRbeta diversity at day 60, and it came from recipient T cells and thymic progenitors that survived.

As for this clonotype: Its antigen is undetermined.

Trimming removed 0 bases from V and 8 bases from J; junction bases left unmatched: 10. Germline loops: CDR1 LGHDT, CDR2 YNNKEL (reference sequence). The CDR3 totals 17 residues. Construction of the TCRbeta library involved unique molecular identifiers. TCRdb called the PCR reads again in MiXCR, with one record for every CDR3 protein. The data contain about 300,000 distinct CDR3 sequences, around 10% of them seen just once; the ten biggest clones take up roughly 7.1%. This chain joins TRBV3-1 and TRBJ2-1; 10 bases align to TRBD2. This receptor was identified in a boy under three years old with acute myeloid leukemia, due to receive a stem cell transplant. The sample was PBMCs, taken before TCRalphabeta/CD19-depleted stem cell transplant. For the CDR3, the DNA is TGTGCCAGCAGCCAAGATGGGGCTAGCGGGAGTCCAGATGAGCAGTTCTTC. It is translated as CASSQDGASGSPDEQFF.